A selection of T cell receptor beta chains follows, all from one sample in a study of prognosis after radiotherapy for stage I lung cancer. Each CDR3 protein gets one entry after TCRdb re-called the multiplex PCR reads with MiXCR. Of about 15,000 distinct CDR3 sequences in the sample, about a quarter were seen once. The material was PBMCs, obtained before or after stereotactic body radiation therapy (not recorded which). The receptor source for this set is a donor over 45 with non-small cell lung cancer. CDR3s include the opening cysteine and the closing phenylalanine or tryptophan. The D gene is left open where the match is weak. Expanded clones get a size class; other rows say once, few or many, or leave the size out.

V gene	J gene	clone size	D gene	CDR3 protein	CDR3 DNA
TRBV5-1	TRBJ1-5	many	-	CASSLDGINQPQHF	TGCGCCAGCAGCTTGGATGGAATCAATCAGCCCCAGCATTTT
TRBV5-1	TRBJ2-7	many	-	CASSLSGPPYEQYF	TGCGCCAGCAGCTTGTCCGGGCCCCCCTACGAGCAGTACTTC
TRBV28	TRBJ2-5	many	-	CASTEDNQETQYF	TGTGCCAGCACTGAGGACAATCAAGAGACCCAGTACTTC
TRBV19	TRBJ1-1	many	-	CASSIGGGGPEAFF	TGTGCCAGTAGTATAGGGGGAGGAGGACCTGAAGCTTTCTTT
TRBV11-2	TRBJ2-7	medium-sized	TRBD1	CASSLAIWTGERSEQYF	TGTGCCAGCAGCTTAGCGATTTGGACAGGGGAAAGGTCCGAGCAGTACTTC
TRBV28	TRBJ2-2	many	-	CASSRYTGELFF	TGTGCCAGCAGCAGGTACACCGGGGAGCTGTTTTTT
TRBV9	TRBJ1-1	many	-	CASSVATPGNTEAFF	TGTGCCAGCAGCGTAGCTACTCCTGGGAACACTGAAGCTTTCTTT
TRBV7-8	TRBJ2-7	many	-	CASSLGQNYEQYF	TGTGCCAGCAGCTTAGGGCAGAACTACGAGCAGTACTTC
TRBV2	TRBJ2-1	many	TRBD1	CASRNDRAINEQFF	TGTGCCAGCAGGAACGACAGGGCGATTAATGAGCAGTTCTTC
TRBV28	TRBJ2-7	medium-sized	TRBD2	CASSLPHAGTSGRRYEQYF	TGTGCCAGCAGTTTACCCCATGCCGGGACTAGCGGGAGAAGATACGAGCAGTACTTC
TRBV20-1	TRBJ1-6	many	-	CSAREPNGGVSPLHF	TGCAGTGCTAGAGAGCCAAACGGGGGGGTTTCACCCCTCCACTTT
TRBV5-1	TRBJ2-1	-	TRBD2	CAISLAGLAGRNEQSF	TGCGCCATCAGCTTGGCTGGACTAGCGGGGCGCAATGAGCAGTCCTTC
TRBV27	TRBJ1-4	medium-sized	-	CASRGRAPSNEKLFF	TGTGCCAGCAGGGGTCGGGCTCCTTCTAATGAAAAACTGTTTTTT
TRBV2	TRBJ2-1	medium-sized	-	CASRGGVGSYNEQFF	TGTGCCAGCAGGGGCGGGGTGGGCTCCTACAATGAGCAGTTCTTC
TRBV7-2	TRBJ2-7	medium-sized	-	CASSLVAGPYEQYF	TGTGCCAGCAGCTTAGTGGCGGGCCCCTACGAGCAGTACTTC
TRBV24-1	TRBJ2-2	-	-	CATSDLARGAITGELFF	TGTGCCACCAGTGATTTGGCCAGGGGGGCTATCACCGGTGAGCTGTTTTTT
TRBV2	TRBJ2-3	-	-	CASKGEPRDTQYF	TGTGCCAGCAAAGGGGAGCCGAGGGATACGCAGTATTTT
TRBV19	TRBJ2-4	many	TRBD1	CASSMGTVSIQYF	TGTGCCAGTAGTATGGGGACAGTAAGCATTCAGTACTTC
TRBV6-2/TRBV6-3	TRBJ2-3	-	TRBD1	CASAPRGLTYTQYF	TGTGCCAGCGCCCCGAGGGGGCTCACATATACGCAGTATTTT
TRBV12-3/TRBV12-4	TRBJ1-5	-	-	CARSLALGQPQHF	TGTGCCAGAAGTTTAGCATTAGGACAGCCCCAGCATTTT
TRBV18	TRBJ2-3	many	-	CASSPRDTQYF	TGTGCCAGCTCACCAAGAGATACGCAGTATTTT
TRBV6-5	TRBJ1-5	many	TRBD1	CASSSGTGRSQPQHF	TGTGCCAGCAGTTCCGGGACAGGGCGCTCTCAGCCCCAGCATTTT
TRBV11-2	TRBJ1-2	many	-	CASSRGRYEGYTF	TGTGCCAGCAGCAGGGGTCGGTATGAGGGCTACACCTTC
TRBV27	TRBJ1-5	many	-	CASRQQGSRGNQPQHF	TGTGCCAGCAGACAACAGGGTAGTAGGGGAAATCAGCCCCAGCATTTT
TRBV6-1	TRBJ2-1	medium-sized	-	CASSPYNEQFF	TGTGCCAGCAGCCCCTACAATGAGCAGTTCTTC
TRBV15	TRBJ2-3	medium-sized	-	CATSRGQAISTDTQYF	TGTGCCACCAGCAGAGGGCAGGCGATTAGCACAGATACGCAGTATTTT
TRBV20-1	TRBJ2-7	medium-sized	-	CSAGGYEQYF	TGCAGTGCGGGGGGCTACGAGCAGTACTTC
TRBV3-1	TRBJ1-3	many	-	CASSQGGTRNTIYF	TGTGCCAGCAGCCAAGGAGGGACCCGAAACACCATATATTTT
TRBV20-1	TRBJ1-2	-	-	CSADWSGTGGYGYTF	TGCAGTGCCGACTGGTCGGGGACCGGGGGCTATGGCTACACCTTC
TRBV7-9	TRBJ1-4	many	TRBD1	CASRHRTGDEKLFF	TGTGCCAGCAGACACCGGACAGGTGATGAAAAACTGTTTTTT
TRBV2	TRBJ1-2	-	-	CASTRRPLGYTF	TGTGCCAGCACTCGGAGACCCTTAGGCTACACCTTC
TRBV5-1	TRBJ2-1	medium-sized	TRBD2	CASSKTSGAKNEQFF	TGCGCCAGCAGCAAGACTAGCGGAGCAAAAAATGAGCAGTTCTTC
TRBV6-1	TRBJ1-3	medium-sized	-	CASRDGTAWSGNTIYF	TGTGCCAGCAGAGACGGGACGGCCTGGTCAGGAAACACCATATATTTT
TRBV7-9	TRBJ2-7	-	-	CASSPPPGAITEQHF	TGTGCCAGCAGCCCCCCGCCGGGGGCGATTACCGAGCAGCACTTC
TRBV6-5	TRBJ2-1	many	-	CASSSSSASYNEQFF	TGTGCCAGCAGTTCCTCTAGCGCCTCCTACAATGAGCAGTTCTTC